This entry lists 5 T cell receptor beta chains sequenced from one sample in a study of T-cell reconstitution after alpha-beta-depleted transplantation in children. This sample's TCRbeta library carried unique molecular identifier barcodes. TCRdb processed the PCR reads anew with MiXCR; each CDR3 protein has one entry. The sample holds some 350,000 distinct CDR3 sequences, about a tenth seen once. This sample comprised PBMCs from the stem cell graft donor, obtained from the stem cell graft. Receptors originate from a human donor who donated a stem cell graft to a child with acute lymphoblastic leukemia.

This clonotype was seen only a few times. Here the CDR3 reads CASSETGTTYNEQFF. The CDR3 DNA reads as TGCGCCAGCAGTGAGACCGGGACTACCTACAATGAGCAGTTCTTC. V and J are TRBV10-1 and TRBJ2-1; 7 bases agree with TRBD2. Per the germline V gene, CDR1 is WNHNN and CDR2 is SYGVQD (reference sequence). This CDR3 is 15 amino acids long. J lost 2 bases, V lost 2 bases, and 3 bases had no gene match.

This clonotype has only a few counts. V gene TRBV10-3 combines with J gene TRBJ2-1; 12 bases line up with TRBD2. CDR3 length: 16 amino acids. Trimming removed 0 bases from V and 7 bases from J; junction bases left unmatched: 4. In germline, CDR1 is ENHRY, CDR2 SYGVKD. The DNA of the CDR3 is TGTGCCATCAGTGAGTCCACTAGCGGGAGGATGAATGAGCAGTTCTTC. It is translated as CAISESTSGRMNEQFF.

The chain recombines TRBV12-3 or TRBV12-4 with TRBJ2-1, with D possibly matching TRBD2 (6 bases). The CDR3 totals 15 residues. Trimming removed 6 bases from V and 4 bases from J, with 16 bases in between. The CDR3 DNA reads as TGTGCCAGCAGACATGGGGGGAGACTATACAATGAGCAGTTCTTC. It codes for CASRHGGRLYNEQFF.

The chain combines TRBV4-3 with TRBJ1-4, with D unclear. Germline-derived CDR1 and CDR2 are LGHNA and YSLEER. CDR3 length equals 17 residues. V was trimmed by 0 bases and J by 8 bases, leaving 19 bases between them. In DNA form, the CDR3 reads TGCGCCAGCAGCCAAGATCTCGGCCGTCTCATCGGGGAAAAACTGTTTTTT. Amino acid sequence: CASSQDLGRLIGEKLFF.

The chain uses TRBV5-1 and TRBJ2-2; D might be TRBD1 or TRBD2, each matching 6 bases. The CDR3 is 16 residues long. Germline V gene data show CDR1 as SGHRS and CDR2 as YFSETQ. The V end was cut by 4 bases, the J end by 7 bases, with 20 bases between. This chain's CDR3 is CASSPAGQFGGGELFF. The CDR3 bases are TGCGCCAGCAGCCCCGCTGGACAGTTCGGGGGCGGGGAGCTGTTTTTT.